The next 23 T cell receptor beta chains were all read from a single sample in a study of cytomegalovirus exposure and HLA in healthy donors (dated by TCRdb to about 2017). Libraries were constructed by the immunoSEQ multiplex PCR assay. For the multiplex PCR, a mixture combining 60 forward primers for TCR Vbeta segments and 13 reverse primers for TCR Jbeta segments was used. This is the immuneACCESS table as TCRdb keeps it, with only in-frame sequences that have V and J called. A part of the clones is gone; compared with another copy, unresolved V genes explain less than half, and the rest is unexplained. The sample profile shows 150,000 to 200,000 clones; more than 9.5% of them were found once. The top ten hold approximately 8.4% of the sample. The sample comprised PBMCs. The receptor set was obtained from a man between 50 and 59 years old in good health and CMV-seropositive.

The V and J genes are TRBV19 and TRBJ1-2; D uncertain. V was pared by 7 bases and J by 3 bases, with 9 bases between. This CDR3 has 12 amino acids. Germline values: CDR1 LNHDA, CDR2 SQIVND (reference sequence). The CDR3: CASKEGHYGYTF. As DNA, the CDR3 is TGTGCCAGTAAGGAGGGTCACTATGGCTACACCTTC.

This clone was seen more than once but under ten times. The chain recombines TRBV28 with TRBJ1-2, with TRBD1 matching 10 bases. CDR3 length: 15 amino acids. The germline CDR1 and CDR2 sequences are MDHEN and SYDVKM. V lost 2 bases to trimming and J lost 8 bases; unmatched junction nucleotides: 8. CDR3 in amino acids: CASSLSGQGVGGYTF. As DNA, the CDR3 is TGTGCCAGCAGTTTAAGCGGACAGGGGGTTGGGGGCTACACCTTC.

This clone has a handful of counts. The chain employs TRBV2 and TRBJ1-4, with TRBD1 identical over 7 bases. Per the germline V gene, CDR1 is SNHLY and CDR2 is FYNNEI. This CDR3 has 14 amino acids. V dropped 4 bases and J dropped 2; count of bases not matched to a gene: 1. CDR3 residues: CASSVGGTNEKLFF. For the CDR3, the DNA is TGTGCCAGCAGTGTAGGGGGCACTAATGAAAAACTGTTTTTT.

This clone has a handful of counts. The chain carries TRBV7-9 and TRBJ1-2; 9 bases are a match to TRBD1. The trim removed 4 bases at V and 2 bases at J, leaving 5 bases unmatched. CDR3 length equals 15 residues. The germline V gene encodes CDR1 SEHNR and CDR2 FQNEAQ (reference sequence). The CDR3 loop is CASSSPGQGNYGYTF. In nucleotides, the CDR3 is TGTGCCAGCAGCTCTCCGGGACAGGGAAACTATGGCTACACCTTC.

The chain joins TRBV10-3 to TRBJ2-7, with D maybe TRBD2 (5 bases). The germline V and J ends were trimmed by 6 bases and 6 bases, with 12 bases remaining between them. This CDR3 region has 12 residues. In germline, CDR1 is ENHRY, CDR2 SYGVKD. CDR3 DNA sequence: TGTGCCATCAGCGAAGAGGGTGGCGAGCAGTACTTC. As protein: CAISEEGGEQYF.

The rearrangement links TRBV9 to TRBJ2-2, with 9 nucleotides matching TRBD1. Germline values: CDR1 SGDLS, CDR2 YYNGEE. The CDR3 length is 15 residues. With V trimmed by 4 bases and J by 5 bases, 6 bases remained unmatched. The CDR3 nucleotides are TGTGCCAGCAGCCCCCTACAGGGGGCTACCGGGGAGCTGTTTTTT. This codes for CASSPLQGATGELFF.

This clone has a handful of counts. The J gene is TRBJ2-2, the V gene TRBV9, with unresolved D. Trimming pared 1 base from V and 8 bases from J, leaving 6 bases between. The length of the CDR3 is 12 residues. Germline CDR1 reads SGDLS; CDR2 reads YYNGEE. The CDR3 coding sequence is TGTGCCAGCAGCGTAAGCTGGGGGGAGCTGTTTTTT. As protein: CASSVSWGELFF.

This clone was seen a handful of times. The CDR3 nucleotides are TGCGCCAGCAGACCGGACAGGGCTGGGGCCAACGTCCTGACTTTC. Translating gives CASRPDRAGANVLTF. The V and J genes are TRBV4-1 and TRBJ2-6; 8 nucleotides agree with TRBD1. Trimming took 6 bases from V and 2 from J; bases not matched to a gene: 3. The CDR3 spans 15 residues. CDR1 MGHRA and CDR2 YSYEKL come from the germline V gene.

Concerning this clone itself: Other DNA variants within this sample encode the same CDR3. This chain links TRBV9 with TRBJ1-1; 11 nucleotides agree with TRBD1. V lost 4 bases to trimming and J lost 0 bases; unmatched junction nucleotides: 11. The germline gives CDR1 SGDLS, CDR2 YYNGEE. The CDR3 sequence is 18 residues long. The CDR3 sequence is CASSTGLGQGVMNTEAFF. DNA for the CDR3: TGTGCCAGCAGCACAGGGTTGGGACAGGGGGTTATGAACACTGAAGCTTTCTTT.

V and J are TRBV28 and TRBJ1-5; the match to TRBD1 covers 8 bases. The J segment lost 1 base and the V segment lost 4 bases, leaving 12 bases of the junction unmatched. CDR1 and CDR2 (germline): MDHEN, SYDVKM. The CDR3 contains 18 residues. CDR3 coding DNA: TGTGCCAGCAGTTCTGGACAGGGAAGCGGTGTAAGCAATCAGCCCCAGCATTTT. Translated, it gives CASSSGQGSGVSNQPQHF.

The rearrangement joins TRBV6-5 to TRBJ2-7; no clear D. The CDR3 runs to 14 residues. Between the trimmed V and J ends, which lost 5 bases and 0 bases, there was a span of 11 bases. Looked up from germline, CDR1 is MNHEY and CDR2 is SVGAGI. CDR3: CASSLLGVSYEQYV. In DNA form, the CDR3 reads TGTGCCAGCAGTCTCCTAGGCGTCTCCTACGAGCAGTACGTC.

The chain has TRBV5-1 and TRBJ1-2, with 7 positions matching TRBD1. The germline CDR1 and CDR2 sequences are SGHRS and YFSETQ. CDR3 length equals 14 residues. J gave up 4 bases and V 0 bases, and 3 bases lay outside the gene matches. CDR3 DNA sequence: TGCGCCAGCAGCTTGGAGGGGACAGCCTATGGCTACACCTTC. Its protein product is CASSLEGTAYGYTF.

This CDR3 reads CASSDQTGGLQPQHF. CDR3 nucleotides: TGTGCCAGCAGTGATCAAACAGGGGGCTTGCAGCCCCAGCATTTT. V usage is TRBV2 and J usage is TRBJ1-5; 9 nucleotides agree with TRBD1. CDR1 and CDR2 (germline): SNHLY, FYNNEI. The CDR3 contains 15 residues. V trimming: 3 bases; J trimming: 7 bases; junction bases outside the gene matches: 7.

The chain has TRBV6-1 and TRBJ2-5, with a tentative D call TRBD1 (6 bases). The length of the CDR3 is 15 residues. Trimming cost V 4 bases and J 1 base, with 13 bases left between them. Germline lookup yields CDR1 MNHNS and CDR2 SASEGT. For the CDR3, the DNA is TGTGCCAGCAGTGTTCTCTGGGACATCCAAGAGACCCAGTACTTC. It yields the protein CASSVLWDIQETQYF.

This clone was seen only a few times. V is TRBV12-5 and J is TRBJ2-1, with TRBD2 identical over 12 bases. The CDR3 consists of 17 residues. CDR1 is LGHNT and CDR2 is FRNRAP in the germline V gene. V shed 2 bases, J shed 6 bases, and the junction held 8 bases outside the gene matches. The CDR3 protein is CASGLSPASGGANEQFF. CDR3 coding DNA: TGTGCTAGTGGTTTGTCTCCGGCTAGCGGGGGGGCCAATGAGCAGTTCTTC.

This clone has more than one count but fewer than ten. The J gene is TRBJ2-7, the V gene TRBV7-2; 8 positions agree with TRBD1. CDR1 and CDR2 from the germline V gene are SGHTA and FQGNSA. CDR3 size: 14 residues. V trimming: 5 bases; J trimming: 0 bases; junction bases outside the gene matches: 3. The CDR3 DNA is TGTGCCAGCAGCCGGGACAGGAGCTCCTACGAGCAGTACTTC. Its translation is CASSRDRSSYEQYF. The entire variable domain, with the rest obtained from reference TRBV7-2 and TRBJ2-7, is as follows: GAGVSQSPSNKVTEKGKDVELRCDPISGHTALYWYRQSLGQGLEFLIYFQGNSAPDKSGLPSDRFSAERTGGSVSTLTIQRTQQEDSAVYLCASSRDRSSYEQYFGPGTRLTVT.

The V and J genes are TRBV7-8 and TRBJ2-4, with 11 nucleotides matching TRBD2. Germline V gene sequence: CDR1 SGHVS, CDR2 FQNEAQ. The CDR3 totals 14 residues. J gave up 9 bases and V 4 bases, and 5 bases lay outside the gene matches. The CDR3 DNA follows: TGTGCCAGCAGCTCACCTAGCGGGGGGAGCATTCAGTACTTC. Protein product: CASSSPSGGSIQYF.

The chain employs TRBV7-3 and TRBJ1-1; 9 bases line up with TRBD1. With V trimmed by 6 bases and J by 5 bases, 10 bases remained unmatched. Germline V gene lookup returns CDR1 SGHTA and CDR2 FQGTGA. This CDR3 is built from 15 residues. Here the CDR3 DNA reads TGTGCCAGCAGAAATAGTGGGACAGGGAATACTGAAGCTTTCTTT. The encoded protein is CASRNSGTGNTEAFF.

This clone has more than one count but fewer than ten. This CDR3 is CATSRGFVRDSPLHF. The CDR3 DNA is TGTGCCACCAGCAGAGGTTTCGTGAGAGATTCACCCCTCCACTTT. The V call is TRBV15, the J call TRBJ1-6; the D is unclear. CDR3 length: 15 residues. Per the germline V gene, CDR1 is LNHNV and CDR2 is YYDKDF (reference sequence). Trimming left V 1 base short and J 8 bases short, with 12 bases between.

The genes are TRBV27 and TRBJ2-7, with TRBD1 identical over 8 bases. The CDR3 is 15 amino acids. Per the germline V gene, CDR1 is MNHEY and CDR2 is SMNVEV (reference sequence). Trimming took 2 bases from V and 2 from J; bases not matched to a gene: 5. In DNA form, the CDR3 reads TGTGCCAGCAGTTTAAGGACAGGGCCCCCCTACGAGCAGTACTTC. As protein: CASSLRTGPPYEQYF.

Only a few counts were recorded for this clone. The J gene is TRBJ1-4, the V gene TRBV28; no reliable D call. Germline CDR1 MDHEN, CDR2 SYDVKM. V was pared by 6 bases and J by 0 bases, with 11 bases between. The CDR3 is 15 amino acids. Here the CDR3 DNA reads TGTGCCAGCAGACCCTTACAGTCAACTAATGAAAAACTGTTTTTT. It is translated as CASRPLQSTNEKLFF. Full variable domain (outside the CDR3, taken from reference TRBV28 and TRBJ1-4): DVKVTQSSRYLVKRTGEKVFLECVQDMDHENMFWYRQDPGLGLRLIYFSYDVKMKEKGDIPEGYSVSREKKERFSLILESASTNQTSMYLCASRPLQSTNEKLFFGSGTQLSVL.

In its sample, this clone was seen a few times. This sequence joins TRBV11-3 and TRBJ2-5, with TRBD1 matching 8 bases. CDR3 size: 15 residues. CDR1 is SGHNT, CDR2 YENEEA, per germline. Germline trimming cut 4 bases from V and 5 bases from J; bases unmatched to any gene: 9. Here the CDR3 reads CASSSRQGKMETQYF. As DNA, the CDR3 is TGTGCCAGCAGCTCACGACAGGGGAAAATGGAGACCCAGTACTTC.

This sequence joins TRBV11-2 and TRBJ2-7; 10 bases are a match to TRBD1. The CDR3 runs 14 residues. Germline trimming cut 6 bases from V and 9 bases from J; bases unmatched to any gene: 11. Germline V gene lookup returns CDR1 SGHAT and CDR2 FQNNGV. The CDR3 protein is CASRKTGGDFLQYF. CDR3 sequence (DNA): TGTGCCAGCAGGAAGACAGGGGGCGACTTTTTGCAGTACTTC. Together with reference TRBV11-2 and TRBJ2-7, the CDR3 gives the full variable domain: EAGVAQSPRYKIIEKRQSVAFWCNPISGHATLYWYQQILGQGPKLLIQFQNNGVVDDSQLPKDRFSAERLKGVDSTLKIQPAKLEDSAVYLCASRKTGGDFLQYFGPGTRLTVT.